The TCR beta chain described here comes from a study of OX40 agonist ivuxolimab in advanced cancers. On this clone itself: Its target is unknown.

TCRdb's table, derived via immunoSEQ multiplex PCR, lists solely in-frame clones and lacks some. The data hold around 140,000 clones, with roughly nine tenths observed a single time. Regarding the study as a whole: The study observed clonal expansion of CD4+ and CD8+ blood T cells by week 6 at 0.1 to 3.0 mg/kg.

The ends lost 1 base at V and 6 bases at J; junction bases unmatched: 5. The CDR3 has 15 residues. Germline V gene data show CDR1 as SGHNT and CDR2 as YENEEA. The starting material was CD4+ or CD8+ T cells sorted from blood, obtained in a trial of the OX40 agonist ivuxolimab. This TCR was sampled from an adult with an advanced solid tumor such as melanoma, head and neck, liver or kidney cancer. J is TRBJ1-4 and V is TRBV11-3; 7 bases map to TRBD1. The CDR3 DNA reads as TGTGCCAGCAGCTTAGGGGGGACAGATCATGAAAAACTGTTTTTT. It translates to CASSLGGTDHEKLFF.